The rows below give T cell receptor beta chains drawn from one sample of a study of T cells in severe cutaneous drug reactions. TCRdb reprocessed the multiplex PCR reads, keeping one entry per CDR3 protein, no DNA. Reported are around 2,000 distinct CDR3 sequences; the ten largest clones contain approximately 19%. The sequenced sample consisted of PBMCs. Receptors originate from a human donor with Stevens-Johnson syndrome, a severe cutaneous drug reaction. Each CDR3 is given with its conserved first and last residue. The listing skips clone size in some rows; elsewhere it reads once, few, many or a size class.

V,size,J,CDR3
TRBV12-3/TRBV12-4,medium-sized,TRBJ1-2,CASSLSGINYGYTF
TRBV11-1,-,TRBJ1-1,CASSRRAMVSEAFF
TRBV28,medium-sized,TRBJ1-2,CASKSSDHNYGYTF
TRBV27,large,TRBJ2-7,CASSSGYGYEQYF
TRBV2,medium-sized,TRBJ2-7,CASSGDRAYEQYF
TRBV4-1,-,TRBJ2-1,CASSQARNGEQFF
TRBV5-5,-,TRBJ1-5,CASSPDPRDQPQHF
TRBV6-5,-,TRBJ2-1,CASSFSGGANNEQFF
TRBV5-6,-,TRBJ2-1,CASSLWGGHNEQFF
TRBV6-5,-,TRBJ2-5,CASSYSKIFVEETQYF
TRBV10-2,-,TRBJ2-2,CASRLGGNTGELFF
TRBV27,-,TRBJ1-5,CASSLYSPTGNQPQHF
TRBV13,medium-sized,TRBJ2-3,CASSREGLAYTDTQYF
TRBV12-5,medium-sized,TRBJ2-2,CASGLVPNTGELFF
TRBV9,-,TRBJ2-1,CASSVGPVGNEQFF
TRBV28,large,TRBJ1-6,CASSLSKWSPLHF
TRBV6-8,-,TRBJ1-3,CASSYSGEAGNTIYF
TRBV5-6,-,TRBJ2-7,CASSFSGGRYEQYF
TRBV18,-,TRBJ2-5,CASSPNRQGLQETQYF
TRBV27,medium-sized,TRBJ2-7,CASSTKGPLEQYF
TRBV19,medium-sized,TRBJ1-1,CASSLSGQLNTEAFF
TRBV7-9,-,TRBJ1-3,CASSLVSRSSGNTIYF
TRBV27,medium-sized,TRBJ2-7,CASVPHGRSDEQYF
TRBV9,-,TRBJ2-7,CASSLDSWSSYEQYF
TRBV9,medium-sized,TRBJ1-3,CASSVEAGGSSIYF
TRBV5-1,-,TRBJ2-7,CASSLASQGSSYEQYF
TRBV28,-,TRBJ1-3,CASSSPGDYGGNTIYF
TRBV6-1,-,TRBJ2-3,CASSYGGYTDTQYF